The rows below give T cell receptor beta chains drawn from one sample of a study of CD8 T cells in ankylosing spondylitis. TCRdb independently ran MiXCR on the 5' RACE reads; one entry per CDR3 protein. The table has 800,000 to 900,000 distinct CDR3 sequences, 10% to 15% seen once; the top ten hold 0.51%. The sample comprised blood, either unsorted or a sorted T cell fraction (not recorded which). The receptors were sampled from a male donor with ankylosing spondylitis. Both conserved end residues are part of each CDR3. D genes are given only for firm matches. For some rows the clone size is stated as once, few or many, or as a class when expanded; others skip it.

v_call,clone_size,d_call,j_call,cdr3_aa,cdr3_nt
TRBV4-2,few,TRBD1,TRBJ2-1,CASSHPSGQGIGEQFF,TGTGCCAGCAGCCACCCATCGGGACAGGGTATCGGTGAGCAGTTCTTC
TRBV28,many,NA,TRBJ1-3,CASSRWMGMGNTIYF,TGTGCCAGCAGCCGCTGGATGGGCATGGGAAACACCATATATTTT
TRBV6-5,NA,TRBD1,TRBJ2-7,CASSYQTGPYEQYF,TGTGCCAGCAGTTACCAGACAGGGCCCTACGAGCAGTACTTC
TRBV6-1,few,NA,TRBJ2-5,CASRVRSGETQYF,TGTGCCAGCAGAGTTAGGAGTGGCGAGACCCAGTACTTC
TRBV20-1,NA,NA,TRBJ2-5,CSARASQVQETQYF,TGCAGTGCGCGAGCATCACAGGTTCAAGAGACCCAGTACTTC
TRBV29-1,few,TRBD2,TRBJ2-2,CSVGRELTGELFF,TGCAGCGTGGGGCGGGAGCTTACCGGGGAGCTGTTTTTT
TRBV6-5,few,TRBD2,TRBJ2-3,CASSSPSGSGTDTQYF,TGTGCCAGCAGTTCCCCTAGCGGGAGCGGAACAGATACGCAGTATTTT
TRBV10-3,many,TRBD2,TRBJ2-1,CAGAGVDSYNEQFF,TGTGCCGGGGCGGGGGTGGATTCCTACAATGAGCAGTTCTTC
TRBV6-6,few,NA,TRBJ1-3,CASSPLWGNTIYF,TGTGCCAGCAGTCCCTTGTGGGGAAACACCATATATTTT
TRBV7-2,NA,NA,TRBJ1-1,CASSLMAGPNTEAFF,TGTGCCAGCAGCTTAATGGCGGGGCCGAATACTGAAGCTTTCTTT
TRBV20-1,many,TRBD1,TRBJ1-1,CSASKTGGVTEAFF,TGCAGTGCTAGTAAAACAGGGGGTGTCACTGAAGCTTTCTTT
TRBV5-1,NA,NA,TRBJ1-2,CASSLGSAYGYTF,TGCGCCAGCAGCTTGGGGTCGGCCTATGGCTACACCTTC
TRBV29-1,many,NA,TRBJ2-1,CSVMEGHNEQFF,TGCAGCGTTATGGAGGGGCACAATGAGCAGTTCTTC
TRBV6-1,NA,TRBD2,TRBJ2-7,CASSPGPGGPTYEQYF,TGTGCCAGCAGTCCCGGGCCGGGGGGGCCGACCTACGAGCAGTACTTC
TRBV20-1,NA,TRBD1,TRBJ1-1,CSAFHPGTELEAFF,TGCAGTGCCTTCCACCCCGGGACAGAACTTGAAGCTTTCTTT
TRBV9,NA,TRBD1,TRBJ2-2,CASSAGQYTGELFF,TGTGCCAGCAGCGCGGGACAGTACACCGGGGAGCTGTTTTTT
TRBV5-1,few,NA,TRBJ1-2,CASSMGDGSTYGYTF,TGCGCCAGCAGCATGGGGGACGGAAGTACCTATGGCTACACCTTC
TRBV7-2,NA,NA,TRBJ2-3,CASSPRLGDTQYF,TGTGCCAGCAGCCCCAGACTTGGAGATACGCAGTATTTT
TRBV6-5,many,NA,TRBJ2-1,CASRDIGNWPYNEQFF,TGTGCCAGCAGGGACATCGGCAACTGGCCTTACAATGAGCAGTTCTTC
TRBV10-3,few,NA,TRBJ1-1,CAIGFRGEVTEAFF,TGTGCCATCGGATTCAGGGGTGAGGTAACTGAAGCTTTCTTT
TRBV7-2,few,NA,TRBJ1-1,CASSFRGLEAFF,TGTGCCAGCAGCTTTAGGGGCCTTGAAGCTTTCTTT
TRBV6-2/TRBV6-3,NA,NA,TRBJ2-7,CASSFPGTLIREQYF,TGTGCCAGCAGTTTTCCCGGGACCCTCATCCGCGAGCAGTACTTC
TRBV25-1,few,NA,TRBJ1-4,CASRNGANEKLFF,TGTGCCAGCCGGAATGGGGCTAATGAAAAACTGTTTTTT